This TCR beta chain is drawn from a study of blood T cells in healthy people across ages. The study, taken as a whole, reports: Getting older went along with TCR beta diversity per million T cells dropping roughly linearly.

Next came a second PCR, run for about 6 to 12 cycles, which used a sample-barcoded 5' primer along with a J-beta primer mix. A template-switch adaptor that had 12 random nucleotides put a tag on each cDNA molecule. Per-sample output comprised a minimum of 2.5 million paired-end reads containing CDR3. TCRdb passed the 5' RACE reads through MiXCR, listing each CDR3 protein once. The sample has hundreds of thousands of distinct CDR3 sequences; about a third are singletons. Germline loops: CDR1 LGHNA, CDR2 YSLEER. The CDR3 has 15 residues. To note about this clonotype: Its target is unknown. At one end, the junction sequence differs from germline, possibly due to a read error.

Sequenced sample: blood. The origin of this receptor is an elderly woman in good health. The chain carries TRBV4-3 and TRBJ1-5, with 7 bases that match TRBD1. The CDR3 sequence: CDSSQTDRVDQPQHF. The DNA for the CDR3 is TGCGACAGCAGCCAAACTGACAGGGTAGATCAGCCCCAGCATTTT.